Each of the 3 T cell receptor beta chains below was sequenced from the same sample in a study of cytomegalovirus exposure and HLA in healthy donors. PCR was performed using 60 Vbeta and 13 Jbeta primers. Sequencing was performed with immunoSEQ multiplex PCR; in TCRdb, only in-frame clones are kept and a portion is missing. The sample has over 35,000 clones; 60% to 75% are singletons. Sequenced material: PBMCs. The origin of the receptors is a man in his forties in good health and CMV-seronegative.

This clone has more than one count but fewer than ten. The J gene is TRBJ1-1, the V gene TRBV7-8; no definite D call. With 4 bases removed from V and 4 bases from J, the gap between germline ends came to 16 bases. Germline CDR1 is SGHVS and CDR2 is FQNEAQ. The CDR3 runs to 15 residues. In DNA, the CDR3 is TGTGCCAGCAGCTCCGCGACGGTCAGGCTCACTGAAGCTTTCTTT. Translation gives CASSSATVRLTEAFF.

The CDR3 protein is CASSPPGLLNTGELFF. CDR3 DNA: TGTGCCAGCTCACCACCGGGACTCCTGAACACCGGGGAGCTGTTTTTT. The gene calls are TRBV18 and TRBJ2-2; D possibly corresponds to TRBD2 (6 bases). Trimming removed 0 bases from V and 1 base from J, with 9 bases in between. CDR1 is KGHSH and CDR2 is LQKENI in the germline V gene. The CDR3 consists of 16 residues.

This clone turned up a few times. V is TRBV6-5 and J is TRBJ1-1; D unclear. Trimming removed 6 bases from V and 1 base from J, with 15 bases in between. The V gene's germline CDR1 is MNHEY and CDR2 SVGAGI. This CDR3 region has 15 residues. CDR3 coding DNA: TGTGCCAGCAGCTCGACTTCGGGAGGGAACACTGAAGCTTTCTTT. As protein: CASSSTSGGNTEAFF.